The rows below give T cell receptor beta chains drawn from one sample of a study of cytomegalovirus exposure and HLA in healthy donors. Some clones are missing from TCRdb's copy, which holds only in-frame ones; the method was immunoSEQ multiplex PCR. Here the sample spans about 38,000 clones, 75% to 90% being singletons. Sequenced: PBMCs. The receptors here all came from a woman aged 40 to 50 in good health and CMV-seropositive. CDR3s include the opening cysteine and the closing phenylalanine or tryptophan. A D gene is named only where the DNA matches it firmly. Where a row states a size, it is once, few, many or the class of an expanded clone; other rows omit it.

TRBJ2-1,NA,TRBV7-2,NA,CASSLAGSSYNEQFF,TGTGCCAGCAGCTTGGCGGGTAGCTCCTACAATGAGCAGTTCTTC
TRBJ2-6,NA,TRBV12-5,NA,CASEIQTMGGTLSGANVLTF,TGTGCTAGTGAAATCCAGACAATGGGGGGAACCCTCTCTGGGGCCAACGTCCTGACTTTC
TRBJ2-2,NA,TRBV7-6,TRBD1,CASTYTPTGVSSGELFF,TGTGCCAGCACCTATACGCCGACAGGGGTTTCATCCGGGGAGCTGTTTTTT
TRBJ2-1,few,TRBV19,NA,CASSIGGSYNEQFF,TGTGCCAGTAGTATAGGAGGGTCCTACAATGAGCAGTTCTTC
TRBJ2-3,NA,TRBV13,TRBD2,CASSPTSGTSGGADTQYF,TGTGCCAGCAGCCCGACATCCGGGACTAGCGGGGGGGCAGATACGCAGTATTTT
TRBJ1-5,NA,TRBV6-5,TRBD1,CASSLRGLQPQHF,TGTGCCAGCAGTTTAAGGGGGCTGCAGCCCCAGCATTTT
TRBJ1-1,NA,TRBV6-1,TRBD1,CASSEFRGLNTEAFF,TGTGCCAGCAGTGAATTCAGGGGGCTGAACACTGAAGCTTTCTTT
TRBJ2-7,NA,TRBV4-1,NA,CASSQGTENYEQYF,TGCGCCAGCAGCCAAGGGACAGAAAACTACGAGCAGTACTTC
TRBJ2-7,NA,TRBV5-6,NA,CASSLRVSSYEQYF,TGTGCCAGCAGCTTGAGAGTGAGCTCCTACGAGCAGTACTTC
TRBJ2-2,NA,TRBV5-1,NA,CASSLDSPNTGELFF,TGCGCCAGCAGCTTGGACAGCCCGAACACCGGGGAGCTGTTTTTT
TRBJ1-2,NA,TRBV5-4,NA,CASSPDSAYGYTF,TGTGCCAGCAGCCCCGACAGTGCCTATGGCTACACCTTC
TRBJ1-2,NA,TRBV9,NA,CASNQGSLGGYTF,TGTGCCAGCAATCAGGGATCGCTAGGCGGCTACACCTTC
TRBJ1-1,NA,TRBV7-9,NA,CASGEVTEAFF,TGTGCCAGCGGGGAGGTCACTGAAGCTTTCTTT
TRBJ1-4,NA,TRBV7-9,NA,CASSLAAFNEKLFF,TGTGCCAGCAGCTTGGCCGCTTTTAATGAAAAACTGTTTTTT
TRBJ1-1,NA,TRBV29-1,NA,CSVRDTEAFF,TGCAGCGTTCGGGACACTGAAGCTTTCTTT
TRBJ1-1,NA,TRBV7-6,TRBD1,CASSAQGRTEAFF,TGTGCCAGCAGCGCACAGGGGCGCACTGAAGCTTTCTTT
TRBJ1-4,NA,TRBV7-2,NA,CASSQGSVPNEKLFF,TGTGCCAGCAGCCAGGGTTCTGTTCCTAATGAAAAACTGTTTTTT
TRBJ2-4,NA,TRBV11-2,NA,CASSNRDTLRPWF,TGTGCCAGCAGCAACCGGGACACCCTTCGGCCGTGGTTC
TRBJ1-3,NA,TRBV6-5,NA,CASSRRTGVYNTIYF,TGTGCCAGCAGTCGACGGACGGGGGTCTACAACACCATATATTTT
TRBJ1-1,NA,TRBV11-2,NA,CASSRQGNTEAFF,TGTGCCAGCAGCAGACAAGGGAACACTGAAGCTTTCTTT
TRBJ2-3,NA,TRBV7-8,TRBD2,CASSLAPSGGLTDTQYF,TGTGCCAGCAGCTTAGCGCCTAGCGGGGGGCTCACAGATACGCAGTATTTT
TRBJ1-1,NA,TRBV11-2,TRBD1,CASSLTGTGGGGTEAFF,TGTGCCAGCAGCCTAACCGGGACAGGGGGCGGTGGCACTGAAGCTTTCTTT
TRBJ2-3,NA,TRBV7-3,TRBD2,CASSFSGGSTDTQYF,TGTGCCAGCAGCTTTAGCGGGGGATCCACAGATACGCAGTATTTT
TRBJ2-3,NA,TRBV2,TRBD1,CASTEGQGSGDTQYF,TGTGCCAGCACCGAAGGACAGGGGTCGGGAGATACGCAGTATTTT
TRBJ2-3,NA,TRBV7-9,NA,CASSLDPGIVSTDTQYF,TGTGCCAGCAGCTTAGACCCAGGGATTGTCAGCACAGATACGCAGTATTTT
TRBJ1-6,NA,TRBV2,TRBD1,CASSGDRDYPSSYNSPLHF,TGTGCCAGCAGTGGGGACAGGGACTACCCGAGCTCCTATAATTCACCCCTCCACTTT
TRBJ1-1,few,TRBV30,NA,CAWSNPLPRGEAFF,TGTGCCTGGAGCAACCCTCTTCCGCGGGGTGAAGCTTTCTTT
TRBJ1-1,NA,TRBV5-4,TRBD1,CASSHRGTEAFF,TGTGCCAGCAGCCACAGGGGCACTGAAGCTTTCTTT
TRBJ2-7,NA,TRBV28,NA,CASSLTGFRYEQYF,TGTGCCAGCAGTCTCACAGGGTTCAGGTACGAGCAGTACTTC
TRBJ1-4,NA,TRBV7-2,NA,CASSSNGQGREKLFF,TGTGCCAGCAGCTCTAACGGGCAGGGTCGTGAAAAACTGTTTTTT
TRBJ1-3,few,TRBV29-1,TRBD1,CSVSQGALTGNTIYF,TGCAGCGTCTCACAGGGGGCTCTAACTGGAAACACCATATATTTT
TRBJ2-5,once,TRBV11-2,NA,CASSLVARGTQYF,TGTGCCAGCAGCTTAGTAGCACGAGGGACCCAGTACTTC
TRBJ1-3,NA,TRBV15,TRBD1,CATSRAGQGLVSQFSGNTIYF,TGTGCCACCAGCAGAGCGGGACAGGGGCTAGTAAGCCAATTCTCTGGAAACACCATATATTTT
TRBJ1-5,once,TRBV5-1,TRBD1,CASSPGQEDQPQHF,TGCGCCAGCAGCCCAGGACAGGAGGATCAGCCCCAGCATTTT
TRBJ1-5,NA,TRBV28,NA,CASSLRRRVQHF,TGTGCCAGCAGTTTGCGGCGGCGGGTCCAGCATTTT
TRBJ2-7,NA,TRBV7-8,NA,CASSLARNAGTYEQYF,TGTGCCAGCAGCTTAGCGCGTAATGCGGGAACCTACGAGCAGTACTTC
TRBJ2-3,few,TRBV6-4,TRBD1,CASSLGGVGDTQYF,TGTGCCAGCAGTTTAGGGGGCGTTGGAGATACGCAGTATTTT
TRBJ2-2,NA,TRBV19,NA,CASSIGTANTGELFF,TGTGCCAGTAGTATAGGTACAGCCAACACCGGGGAGCTGTTTTTT
TRBJ2-5,NA,TRBV29-1,NA,CSVERGQETQYF,TGCAGCGTTGAAAGGGGGCAAGAGACCCAGTACTTC
TRBJ1-1,NA,TRBV9,NA,CASSPRGGRAEAFF,TGTGCCAGCAGCCCTCGTGGAGGGAGGGCTGAAGCTTTCTTT
TRBJ2-2,NA,TRBV4-2,NA,CASSQDNSGVGGVTGELFF,TGTGCCAGCAGCCAAGATAATTCCGGTGTGGGGGGAGTAACCGGGGAGCTGTTTTTT
TRBJ1-1,NA,TRBV4-1,TRBD1,CASCRTGGSGTEAFF,TGCGCCAGCTGCAGGACAGGGGGCTCTGGGACTGAAGCTTTCTTT
TRBJ1-2,few,TRBV18,TRBD1,CASSPSVRTGAHGYTF,TGTGCCAGCTCACCTTCGGTTAGGACAGGGGCACATGGCTACACCTTC
TRBJ1-2,NA,TRBV7-9,TRBD1,CASSPNLRQGNYGYTF,TGTGCCAGCAGCCCCAATCTGCGACAGGGGAACTATGGCTACACCTTC
TRBJ2-7,NA,TRBV30,NA,CARSVLQDSSYEQYF,TGTGCCCGGAGTGTACTGCAGGACAGCTCCTACGAGCAGTACTTC